At least ten counts were recorded for the clone carrying this TCR beta chain. Its target is not known. With V trimmed by 8 bases and J by 1 base, 3 bases remained unmatched. This CDR3 spans 13 amino acids. This specimen comes from a study of neurological immune-mediated disorders. Study findings and constraints: The most TCR clonal expansion was seen in HTLV-1-associated myelopathy, whereas the least was seen in multiple sclerosis, below the level in healthy controls.

A 10-nucleotide random UMI tagged transcripts in template-switch 5'RACE cDNA synthesis. TCRdb re-called the 5' RACE reads through MiXCR, storing one row per CDR3 protein. The table records 33,000 or so distinct CDR3 sequences, nearly 7.5% of them present only once. V is TRBV12-3 or TRBV12-4 and J is TRBJ1-1; 8 nucleotides agree with TRBD1. This clonotype originated in a woman in her forties in good health. The specimen sequenced was PBMCs. The CDR3 region is CASRTGWNTEAFF. The CDR3, as DNA: TGTGCCAGCCGGACAGGGTGGAACACTGAAGCTTTCTTT.